The 12 T cell receptor beta chains reported below all come from one sample, sequenced in a study of response to subunit inactivated influenza vaccine. TCRdb processed the RT-PCR reads anew with MiXCR; each CDR3 protein has one entry. The sample shows about 530,000 distinct CDR3 sequences, 12% of them seen only once. Source: PBMCs from blood, taken on the day of vaccination. The receptors shown here come from a man over 45 who received an inactivated influenza vaccine.

Details on this clonotype: Compared with germline, one end of the junction differs, possibly owing to a read error. The rearrangement joins TRBV5-1 to TRBJ2-3; maybe TRBD2 (5 bases). This CDR3 has 14 amino acids. The germline V gene encodes CDR1 SGHRS and CDR2 YFSETQ. The CDR3 region has the DNA TGCGCCAGCAGTCAATACCCTAGCATAGATACGCAGTATTTT. It codes for CASSQYPSIDTQYF.

V usage is TRBV7-2 and J usage is TRBJ2-5, with unresolved D. The CDR3 extends over 14 amino acids. Germline CDR1 SGHTA, CDR2 FQGNSA. V was trimmed by 2 bases and J by 0 bases, leaving 7 bases between them. CDR3 sequence reads: CASSLMGNQETQYF. CDR3 nucleotides: TGTGCCAGCAGCTTAATGGGGAACCAAGAGACCCAGTACTTC.

About this clonotype: The junction and the germline gene differ at one end; a read error may be behind it. The gene calls are TRBV6-6 and TRBJ2-1; D gene unclear. CDR1 is MNHNY and CDR2 is SVGAGI in the germline V gene (reference sequence). This CDR3 is built from 13 residues. The chain's CDR3 is CAISYSDYNEQFF. The CDR3 nucleotides read TGTGCCATCAGTTACTCGGACTACAATGAGCAGTTCTTC.

This chain uses TRBV10-1 with TRBJ2-7; no reliable D call. The length of the CDR3 is 14 residues. Germline CDR1 and CDR2: WNHNN and SYGVQD (reference sequence). Trimming shortened V by 3 bases and J by 5 bases, and 14 bases separated the two germline ends. The CDR3 coding sequence is TGCGCCAGCAGTGACCCCACGCCGTCGGACGAGCAGTACTTC. It specifies CASSDPTPSDEQYF.

The V call is TRBV29-1, the J call TRBJ2-7; the D gene is possibly TRBD1 (6 bases). CDR1 and CDR2 (germline): SQVTM, ANQGSEA. The CDR3 is made up of 15 amino acids. V dropped 0 bases and J dropped 0 bases, with 12 bases sitting between them. CDR3 protein: CSVEDRSGHSYEQYF. The CDR3 nucleotides are TGCAGCGTTGAAGATCGATCGGGACACTCCTACGAGCAGTACTTC.

This clonotype showed up many times. The chain joins TRBV4-2 to TRBJ2-5; the match to TRBD1 covers 7 bases. The V and J ends lost 1 base and 1 base, in that order; junction bases with no gene match: 3. In germline, CDR1 is LGHNA, CDR2 YNFKEQ. The CDR3 spans 15 residues. CDR3 sequence (DNA): TGTGCCAGCAGCCAAGGGGCAGGGGGCCAAGAGACCCAGTACTTC. Encoded protein: CASSQGAGGQETQYF.

This clonotype was seen more than once but under ten times. The rearrangement links TRBV15 to TRBJ2-3, with TRBD2 matching 11 bases. J lost 4 bases, V lost 1 base, and 7 bases had no gene match. Germline CDR1 reads LNHNV; CDR2 reads YYDKDF (reference sequence). This CDR3 comprises 17 residues. CDR3 nucleotides: TGTGCCACCAGCAGAGTTACACTAGCGGGAGAAGCAGATACGCAGTATTTT. This codes for CATSRVTLAGEADTQYF.

V gene TRBV4-2 combines with J gene TRBJ2-6; 7 bases are a match to TRBD2. The length of the CDR3 is 17 residues. J was trimmed by 2 bases and V by 7 bases; bases with no gene match: 11. Per the germline V gene, CDR1 is LGHNA and CDR2 is YNFKEQ. CDR3 region: CASTLDPAGTGANVLTF. The CDR3 DNA is TGTGCCAGCACCCTAGACCCAGCGGGAACTGGGGCCAACGTCCTGACTTTC.

This clonotype has more than one count but fewer than ten. The chain recombines TRBV6-2 or TRBV6-3 with TRBJ2-1; 11 bases line up with TRBD2. Germline V gives CDR1 MNHEY, CDR2 SVGEGT. This CDR3 contains 17 residues. Trimming cost V 2 bases and J 5 bases; bases outside gene matches: 8. DNA of the CDR3: TGTGCCAGCAGTTACCGACTAGCGGGGATATGGAACAATGAGCAGTTCTTC. Translation gives CASSYRLAGIWNNEQFF.

The table lists this clonotype with many counts. The chain uses TRBV20-1 and TRBJ2-1, with TRBD1 matching over 9 bases. The CDR3 extends over 15 amino acids. Germline V gene sequence: CDR1 DFQATT, CDR2 SNEGSKA (reference sequence). The V and J ends lost 6 bases and 6 bases, in that order; junction bases with no gene match: 12. CDR3 sequence (DNA): TGCAGTGCGCAGAGCCTCCGGGACAGGGTCAATGAGCAGTTCTTC. Translation: CSAQSLRDRVNEQFF.

This clonotype was detected only a few times. This chain uses TRBV5-1 with TRBJ2-5, with D possibly TRBD1 on 6 matching bases. The CDR3 contains 16 residues. Trimming shortened V by 1 base and J by 5 bases, and 18 bases separated the two germline ends. Per the germline V gene, CDR1 is SGHRS and CDR2 is YFSETQ. Here the CDR3 reads CASSLTTGGRYETQYF. The CDR3 DNA follows: TGCGCCAGCAGCTTGACGACAGGTGGGAGATACGAGACCCAGTACTTC.

This clonotype came up many times. V gene TRBV28 combines with J gene TRBJ2-1; 7 bases fit TRBD2. J lost 0 bases, V lost 4 bases, and 6 bases had no gene match. CDR1 MDHEN and CDR2 SYDVKM come from the germline V gene. This CDR3 has 16 residues. CDR3 loop: CASSSPAGSSYNEQFF. In DNA form, the CDR3 reads TGTGCCAGCAGTTCCCCAGCGGGGAGCTCCTACAATGAGCAGTTCTTC.